This T cell receptor (beta chain) comes out of a study of cytomegalovirus exposure and HLA in healthy donors. Overall study results and limits: Specificity for CMV antigens was confirmed in vitro for a few of the CMV-associated chains.

Of note for this clone: As yet, its antigen is unknown.

Germline CDR1 LNHDA, CDR2 SQIVND (reference sequence). The CDR3 is made up of 14 amino acids. V was clipped by 3 bases and J by 0 bases, with 9 bases between them. The PCR had 60 Vbeta and 13 Jbeta primers. Sequenced by immunoSEQ multiplex PCR; TCRdb stores in-frame clones only, minus some. Here the sample spans about 100,000 clones, roughly three quarters being singletons. This TCR came from a woman between 45 and 60 years old in good health and CMV-seropositive. The chain uses TRBV19 and TRBJ2-7; tentatively, D is TRBD1 (6 bases). Sample: PBMCs. CDR3 sequence: CASSIQGFSYEQYF. CDR3 nucleotide sequence: TGTGCCAGTAGTATTCAGGGGTTCTCCTACGAGCAGTACTTC.